The 14 T cell receptor beta chains below all came from one sample that was sequenced in a study of cytomegalovirus exposure and HLA in healthy donors. Use of 60 Vbeta and 13 Jbeta primers characterized the PCR. Clones were read by immunoSEQ multiplex PCR, and TCRdb kept only the in-frame ones, dropping some. The sample contains approximately 120,000 clones, 75% to 85% of which appear only once. The sample comprised PBMCs. The origin of the receptors is a man between 45 and 60 years old in good health and CMV-seronegative.

This chain connects TRBV7-9 to TRBJ2-4; 7 bases match TRBD2. The germline V gene encodes CDR1 SEHNR and CDR2 FQNEAQ (reference sequence). The V and J ends lost 7 bases and 9 bases, in that order; junction bases with no gene match: 6. There are 12 residues in the CDR3. CDR3 residues: CASTGPGGIQYF. The CDR3 DNA is TGTGCCAGCACGGGACCGGGGGGCATTCAGTACTTC.

This chain joins TRBV4-2 and TRBJ2-2, with a tentative D call TRBD1 (5 bases). Germline values: CDR1 LGHNA, CDR2 YNFKEQ. This CDR3 is 15 amino acids long. V lost 0 bases and J 6 bases, leaving 11 bases between the germline ends. The CDR3: CASSQDPDKAGELFF. CDR3 sequence (DNA): TGTGCCAGCAGCCAAGATCCGGACAAGGCCGGGGAGCTGTTTTTT.

This chain uses TRBV4-2 with TRBJ1-1; TRBD1 is a possible D gene (6 bases). Trimming took 2 bases from V and 0 from J, leaving 16 bases between them. The germline CDR1 and CDR2 sequences are LGHNA and YNFKEQ. The CDR3 sequence is 17 residues long. The DNA for the CDR3 is TGTGCCAGCAGCCAATTCAACACAGGGCGGATGAACACTGAAGCTTTCTTT. It yields the protein CASSQFNTGRMNTEAFF.

V is TRBV7-2 and J is TRBJ2-3; perhaps TRBD1 as D (5 bases). The CDR3 totals 14 residues. CDR1 SGHTA and CDR2 FQGNSA come from the germline V gene. V was pared by 1 base and J by 4 bases, with 9 bases between. Here the CDR3 reads CASSLGGRADTQYF. CDR3 nucleotides: TGTGCCAGCAGCTTAGGAGGCAGGGCAGATACGCAGTATTTT.

As to this clone: A junction end diverges from the germline sequence, so it may reflect a read error. V is TRBV15 and J is TRBJ1-5; D not certain. Germline V CDR1 and CDR2: LNHNV, YYDKDF (reference sequence). This CDR3 region has 13 residues. CDR3 coding DNA: TGTGTCACCGCGGCAGCTACTAATCAGCCCCAGCATTTT. Encoded protein: CVTAAATNQPQHF. The complete variable domain, with remaining parts taken from reference TRBV15 and TRBJ1-5, reads DAMVIQNPRYQVTQFGKPVTLSCSQTLNHNVMYWYQQKSSQAPKLLFHYYDKDFNNEADTPDNFQSRRPNTSFCFLDIRSPGLGDTAMYLCVTAAATNQPQHFGDGTRLSIL.

J is TRBJ2-2 and V is TRBV4-3; TRBD1 aligns across 10 bases. From germline, CDR1 is LGHNA and CDR2 YSLEER. This CDR3 region has 17 residues. With V trimmed by 4 bases and J by 3 bases, 8 bases remained unmatched. This chain's CDR3 is CASSPAPGQGYTGELFF. The CDR3 DNA is TGCGCCAGCAGCCCGGCCCCGGGACAGGGGTACACCGGGGAGCTGTTTTTT.

The gene calls are TRBV4-1 and TRBJ2-3, with 10 bases identical to TRBD2. Trimming took 1 base from V and 3 from J; bases not matched to a gene: 7. The CDR3 sequence is 17 residues long. Per germline, CDR1 MGHRA and CDR2 YSYEKL. CDR3 loop: CASSQGLAGAATDTQYF. CDR3 coding DNA: TGCGCCAGCAGCCAAGGTCTAGCGGGGGCGGCGACAGATACGCAGTATTTT.

The rearrangement uses TRBV29-1 and TRBJ1-1; 7 bases line up with TRBD1. Germline CDR1 and CDR2: SQVTM and ANQGSEA. The CDR3 consists of 16 residues. The V segment lost 4 bases and the J segment 1 base; nucleotides outside the gene matches: 12. In DNA, the CDR3 is TGCAGCGTTGCACCGCACCTGACAGGGCCGAACACTGAAGCTTTCTTT. Protein: CSVAPHLTGPNTEAFF.

The CDR3 DNA reads TGTGCCAGCAGCTTGCGTCCCCTAGTCAACTCCTACAATGAGCAGTTCTTC. It encodes CASSLRPLVNSYNEQFF. V and J are TRBV5-5 and TRBJ2-1; D gene ambiguous. CDR1 is SGHKS and CDR2 is YYEKEE in the germline V gene (reference sequence). The length of the CDR3 is 17 residues. Trimming removed 1 base at V and 0 bases at J, with 14 bases between.

The chain has TRBV6-4 and TRBJ2-3; 8 positions match TRBD2. V shed 0 bases, J shed 3 bases, and the junction held 5 bases outside the gene matches. The V gene's germline CDR1 is MRHNA and CDR2 SNTAGT. The CDR3 consists of 16 residues. The CDR3 sequence is CASSDSAGGSTDTQYF. In DNA, the CDR3 is TGTGCCAGCAGTGACTCGGCGGGGGGCTCGACAGATACGCAGTATTTT.

The V gene is TRBV25-1, the J gene TRBJ2-1; 12 bases are a match to TRBD2. The CDR3 runs 16 residues. Per germline, CDR1 MGHDK and CDR2 SYGVNS. J gave up 7 bases and V 4 bases, and 8 bases lay outside the gene matches. CDR3 region: CASSAPLAGGRNEQFF. CDR3 nucleotides: TGTGCCAGCAGTGCCCCACTAGCGGGGGGCCGAAATGAGCAGTTCTTC.

The chain is built from TRBV6-5 and TRBJ1-4; D not certain. CDR3 size: 14 residues. V gave up 4 bases and J gave up 7 bases, with 13 bases separating them. CDR1 is MNHEY, CDR2 SVGAGI, per germline. CDR3 sequence reads: CASSLPDLGEKLFF. CDR3 nucleotides: TGTGCCAGCAGTTTACCTGACTTGGGTGAAAAACTGTTTTTT.

The rearrangement links TRBV6-5 to TRBJ2-5, with 7 bases fitting TRBD2. Trimming removed 5 bases from V and 5 bases from J; junction bases left unmatched: 8. Per germline, CDR1 MNHEY and CDR2 SVGAGI. The CDR3 length is 14 residues. DNA of the CDR3: TGTGCCAGCAGTCCGCAGGGAGGGATGGAGACCCAGTACTTC. Translation: CASSPQGGMETQYF.

The rearrangement joins TRBV7-2 to TRBJ1-6; D uncertain. The ends were cut back, 2 bases at V and 6 bases at J, with 11 bases in the middle. The CDR3 runs 15 residues. Looked up from germline, CDR1 is SGHTA and CDR2 is FQGNSA. The CDR3 reads CASSLNGDFNSPLHF. The DNA for the CDR3 is TGTGCCAGCAGCTTAAACGGTGACTTTAATTCACCCCTCCACTTT.